These T cell receptor beta chains were read from a single sample in a study of beta chain features in type 1 diabetes. Sequencing was performed with immunoSEQ multiplex PCR; in TCRdb, only in-frame clones are kept and a portion is missing. The sample yields about 340,000 clones, around 9.7% seen once. Sequenced material: central memory CD4+ T cells from blood. The source is a man aged 30-40 years with type 1 diabetes. Each CDR3 is given with its conserved first and last residue. The D gene is left open where the match is weak. Only part of the rows carry a size: once, few, many, or a class if the clone is expanded.

J,D,V,size,DNA,CDR3
TRBJ2-1,TRBD2,TRBV5-6,-,TGTGCCAGCAGCCCTCAGCGGACTAGCGGGCAGTTCTTC,CASSPQRTSGQFF
TRBJ2-7,-,TRBV20-1,few,TGCAGTGCTGTTGATTACGAGCAGTACTTC,CSAVDYEQYF
TRBJ1-2,TRBD1,TRBV29-1,few,TGCAGCGTTGAATTACAGGGGGCATATGGCTACACCTTC,CSVELQGAYGYTF
TRBJ1-2,TRBD1,TRBV6-5,few,TGTGCCAGCAGACGACAGGGGGCCGCTTATGGCTACACCTTC,CASRRQGAAYGYTF
TRBJ1-2,-,TRBV9,-,TGTGCCAGCAGCGTCAGACCCGAGGACTATGGCTACACCTTC,CASSVRPEDYGYTF
TRBJ2-5,-,TRBV28,few,TGTGCCAGCAGTCTCGGGGGCAACCAAGAGACCCAGTACTTC,CASSLGGNQETQYF
TRBJ1-5,TRBD1,TRBV30,-,TGTGCCTGGAGCCGGGGACAGGGGGCGAATCAGCCCCAGCATTTT,CAWSRGQGANQPQHF
TRBJ2-2,-,TRBV4-3,-,TGCGCCAGCAGCCAAGAATCGGCGGGCTACACCGGGGAGCTGTTTTTT,CASSQESAGYTGELFF
TRBJ2-1,TRBD1,TRBV7-2,-,TGTGCCAGCGCCCCCGGGACAGAGTATCGCAATGAGCAGTTCTTC,CASAPGTEYRNEQFF
TRBJ2-3,TRBD1,TRBV28,few,TGTGCCAGCACTCTGACAGGGTCGGCAGATACGCAGTATTTT,CASTLTGSADTQYF
TRBJ1-1,-,TRBV5-1,few,TGCGCCAGCAGACGTAGAGAGATTATGAACACTGAAGCTTTCTTT,CASRRREIMNTEAFF
TRBJ2-5,TRBD2,TRBV27,-,TGTGCCAGCAGTCTCCTCTCCACTAGCGGGGGGGCGGAGACCCAGTACTTC,CASSLLSTSGGAETQYF
TRBJ2-5,-,TRBV5-5,few,TGTGCCAGCAGCAGGTACCGCCTCGAGGAGACCCAGTACTTC,CASSRYRLEETQYF
TRBJ1-2,TRBD1,TRBV7-2,-,TGTGCCAGCAGCTTGGGGCTCGGACAGGGGGCTGGCGGCTACACCTTC,CASSLGLGQGAGGYTF
TRBJ2-3,TRBD2,TRBV29-1,few,TGCAGCGCCCCTAGCGGGGGTGGAGCAGATACGCAGTATTTT,CSAPSGGGADTQYF
TRBJ1-5,-,TRBV28,few,TGTGCCAGCAGACTACAAAATCAGCCCCAGCATTTT,CASRLQNQPQHF
TRBJ1-3,TRBD1,TRBV19,few,TGTGCCAGTAGGCAACAGGGGATCTCAGGAAACACCATATATTTT,CASRQQGISGNTIYF
TRBJ1-2,TRBD1,TRBV30,-,TGTGCCTGGGGGACAGCCTATGGCTACACCTTC,CAWGTAYGYTF
TRBJ2-7,-,TRBV21-1,few,TGTGCCAGCAGCAAAGGCCCTCTCATTCGGGAGAACTACGAGCAGTACTTC,CASSKGPLIRENYEQYF
TRBJ1-1,-,TRBV7-2,-,TGTGCCAGCAGTACCGGGCGCACTGAAGCTTTCTTT,CASSTGRTEAFF
TRBJ2-7,-,TRBV18,-,TGTGCCAGCTCACCGGGCGGGGGCCCCTACGAGCAGTACTTC,CASSPGGGPYEQYF
TRBJ1-5,-,TRBV29-1,-,TGCAGCGTTGAGGGTCGGGGGGATCAGCCCCAGCATTTT,CSVEGRGDQPQHF
TRBJ2-3,-,TRBV2,few,TGTGCCAGCCGGGCGGTGGGGCTTGGAGATACGCAGTATTTT,CASRAVGLGDTQYF